This T cell receptor (beta chain) was recovered during a study of blood T cell repertoires in COVID-19. Assay: immunoSEQ multiplex PCR; the TCRdb copy retains only in-frame clones and omits some. Of about 82,000 clones in the sample, just under 85% were seen once. The CDR3 is 16 amino acids. The V gene's germline CDR1 is MNHEY and CDR2 SVGAGI. The V and J ends lost 4 bases and 4 bases, in that order; junction bases with no gene match: 11. In this sample, this clone turned up a few times. The chain links TRBV6-5 to TRBJ2-5, with TRBD2 matching over 8 bases. The sequence came from a man at least 80 years old with active or convalescent COVID-19. The sequenced sample was peripheral blood. The CDR3 is CASSLGPGGHAETQYF. The CDR3 DNA reads TGTGCCAGCAGTTTGGGGCCGGGGGGGCATGCAGAGACCCAGTACTTC.